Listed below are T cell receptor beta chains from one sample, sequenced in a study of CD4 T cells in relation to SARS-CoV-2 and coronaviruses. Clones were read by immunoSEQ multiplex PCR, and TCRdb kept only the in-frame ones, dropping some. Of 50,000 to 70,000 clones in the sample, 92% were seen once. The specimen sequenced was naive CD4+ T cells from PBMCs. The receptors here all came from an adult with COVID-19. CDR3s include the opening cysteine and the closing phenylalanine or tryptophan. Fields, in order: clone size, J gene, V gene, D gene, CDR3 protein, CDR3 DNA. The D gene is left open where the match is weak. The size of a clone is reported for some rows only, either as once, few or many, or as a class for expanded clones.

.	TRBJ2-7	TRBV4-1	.	CASSQGWGEQYF	TGCGCCAGCAGCCAGGGTTGGGGGGAGCAGTACTTC
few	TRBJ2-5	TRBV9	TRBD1	CASSVDRAQETQYF	TGTGCCAGCAGCGTTGACAGGGCCCAAGAGACCCAGTACTTC
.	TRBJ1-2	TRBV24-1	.	CATSDNSRTGYTF	TGTGCCACCAGTGATAACAGTCGTACAGGCTACACCTTC
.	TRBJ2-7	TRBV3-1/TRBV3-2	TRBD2	CASSRTSGGSYEQYF	TGTGCCAGCTCCCGGACTAGCGGGGGTTCCTACGAGCAGTACTTC
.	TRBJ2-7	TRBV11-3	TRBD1	CASSLTTGAGEQYF	TGTGCCAGCAGCCTCACGACAGGGGCAGGCGAGCAGTACTTC
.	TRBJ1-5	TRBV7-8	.	CASSQLRYSNQPQHF	TGTGCCAGCAGTCAACTCAGGTATAGCAATCAGCCCCAGCATTTT
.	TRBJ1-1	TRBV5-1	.	CASSKGGGRRFGNTEAFF	TGCGCCAGCAGCAAAGGCGGCGGGAGGAGGTTCGGGAACACTGAAGCTTTCTTT
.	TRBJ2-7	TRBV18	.	CASSQRDLQYF	TGTGCCAGCTCCCAACGGGACCTGCAGTACTTC
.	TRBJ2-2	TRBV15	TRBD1	CATSRLGTGVNGELFF	TGTGCCACCAGCAGATTGGGGACAGGGGTGAACGGGGAGCTGTTTTTT
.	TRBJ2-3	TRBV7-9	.	CASSLRVEDTQYF	TGTGCCAGCAGCTTGAGGGTAGAGGATACGCAGTATTTT
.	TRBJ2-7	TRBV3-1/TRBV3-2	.	CASSPRRERNEQYF	TGTGCCAGCAGCCCTCGGCGGGAAAGGAACGAGCAGTACTTC
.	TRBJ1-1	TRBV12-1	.	CASSFPTEAFF	TGTGCCAGCAGCTTTCCCACTGAAGCTTTCTTT
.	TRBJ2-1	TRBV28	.	CASSPTSQGIGEQFF	TGTGCCAGCAGTCCCACGAGCCAGGGTATCGGTGAGCAGTTCTTC
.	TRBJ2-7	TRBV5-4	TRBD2	CASSLQAGVVDEQYF	TGTGCCAGCAGCTTGCAGGCGGGAGTGGTGGACGAGCAGTACTTC
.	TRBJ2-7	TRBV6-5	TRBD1	CASSYWGTGPYEQYF	TGTGCCAGCAGTTACTGGGGGACAGGACCCTACGAGCAGTACTTC
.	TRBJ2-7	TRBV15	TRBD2	CATSSTPSGSYEQYF	TGTGCCACCAGCAGTACCCCTAGCGGGAGCTACGAGCAGTACTTC
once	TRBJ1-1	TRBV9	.	CASSVGTRNTEAFF	TGTGCCAGCAGCGTAGGCACCCGGAACACTGAAGCTTTCTTT
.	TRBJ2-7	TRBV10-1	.	CASSPGPFYEQYF	TGCGCCAGCAGTCCGGGGCCCTTTTACGAGCAGTACTTC
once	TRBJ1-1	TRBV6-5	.	CASSYQGTRPEAFF	TGTGCCAGCAGTTACCAAGGGACGAGACCTGAAGCTTTCTTT
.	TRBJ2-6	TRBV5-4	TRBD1	CASSQGQGAGGANVLTF	TGTGCCAGCAGCCAGGGACAGGGGGCAGGTGGGGCCAACGTCCTGACTTTC
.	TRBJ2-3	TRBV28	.	CASRNQGSDTQYF	TGTGCCAGCAGAAACCAGGGATCAGATACGCAGTATTTT
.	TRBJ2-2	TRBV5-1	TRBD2	CASSKPSGTGTGELFF	TGCGCCAGCAGCAAACCTAGCGGGACGGGGACCGGGGAGCTGTTTTTT
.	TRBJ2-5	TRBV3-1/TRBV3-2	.	CASSQAGSLRTQYF	TGTGCCAGCAGCCAAGCGGGGTCCCTACGGACCCAGTACTTC
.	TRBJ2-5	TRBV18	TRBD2	CASSLRRGEETQYF	TGTGCCAGCTCACTTCGACGGGGGGAGGAGACCCAGTACTTC
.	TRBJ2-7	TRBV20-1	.	CSASGQVRNEQYF	TGCAGTGCTAGTGGGCAGGTTAGAAACGAGCAGTACTTC
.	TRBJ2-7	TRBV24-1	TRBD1	CATGDSTYEQYF	TGTGCCACAGGGGACAGCACCTACGAGCAGTACTTC
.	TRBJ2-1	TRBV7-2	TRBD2	CASSRFPSGRNEQFF	TGTGCCAGCAGCCGGTTCCCTAGCGGGAGGAATGAGCAGTTCTTC
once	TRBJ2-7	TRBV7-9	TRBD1	CASSLVGQQGDEQYF	TGTGCCAGCAGCTTAGTAGGACAGCAGGGGGACGAGCAGTACTTC
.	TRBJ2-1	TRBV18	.	CASSLRQVGEQFF	TGTGCCAGCTCACTCCGACAGGTCGGGGAGCAGTTCTTC
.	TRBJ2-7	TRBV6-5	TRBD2	CASSLLAGAGEQYF	TGTGCCAGCAGCCTACTAGCGGGAGCGGGTGAGCAGTACTTC
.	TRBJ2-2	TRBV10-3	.	CAISVSAFRSGELFF	TGTGCCATCAGTGTGTCAGCGTTCCGCTCCGGGGAGCTGTTTTTT
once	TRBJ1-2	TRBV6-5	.	CASSIRQDYGYTF	TGTGCCAGCAGTATAAGACAGGACTATGGCTACACCTTC
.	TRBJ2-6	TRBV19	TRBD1	CASSTGGAGANVLTF	TGTGCCAGTAGTACAGGGGGCGCTGGGGCCAACGTCCTGACTTTC
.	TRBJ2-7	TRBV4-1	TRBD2	CASSQLAGVSYYEQYF	TGCGCCAGCAGCCAATTAGCGGGAGTGTCCTACTACGAGCAGTACTTC
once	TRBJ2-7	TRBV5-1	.	CASALWGAVYEQYF	TGCGCCAGCGCGTTATGGGGGGCGGTCTACGAGCAGTACTTC
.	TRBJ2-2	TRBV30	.	CAFYPTGARGELFF	TGTGCCTTTTATCCGACAGGCGCTCGTGGGGAGCTGTTTTTT
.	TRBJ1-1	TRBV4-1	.	CASSQPVNKRTDLNTEAFF	TGCGCCAGCAGCCAACCCGTAAATAAAAGGACGGACTTAAACACTGAAGCTTTCTTT
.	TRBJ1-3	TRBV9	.	CASSPRKGNHSGNTIYF	TGTGCCAGCAGCCCCAGGAAGGGGAACCACTCTGGAAACACCATATATTTT
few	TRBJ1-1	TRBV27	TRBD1	CASSSRTGGTNTEAFF	TGTGCCAGCAGTTCACGGACAGGGGGCACGAACACTGAAGCTTTCTTT
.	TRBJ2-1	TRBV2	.	CASSEGWSSYNEQFF	TGTGCCAGCAGTGAAGGCTGGAGCTCCTACAATGAGCAGTTCTTC
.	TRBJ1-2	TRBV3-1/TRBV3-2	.	CASSQDGGGSVYGYTF	TGTGCCAGCAGCCAAGATGGTGGGGGTTCAGTCTATGGCTACACCTTC
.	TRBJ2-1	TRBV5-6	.	CASSLTGTYNEQFF	TGTGCCAGCAGCTTAACAGGGACTTACAATGAGCAGTTCTTC
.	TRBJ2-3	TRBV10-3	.	CAAGDISTDTQYF	TGTGCCGCCGGGGACATCTCCACAGATACGCAGTATTTT
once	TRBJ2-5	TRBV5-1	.	CASSFDGVQETQYF	TGCGCCAGCAGCTTCGATGGAGTCCAAGAGACCCAGTACTTC
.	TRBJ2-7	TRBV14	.	CASSQGLAPNEQYF	TGTGCCAGCAGCCAAGGCCTAGCCCCCAACGAGCAGTACTTC
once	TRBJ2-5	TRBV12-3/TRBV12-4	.	CASSPQETQYF	TGTGCCAGCAGTCCCCAGGAGACCCAGTACTTC
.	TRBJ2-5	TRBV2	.	CASSEEWGSLRAETQYF	TGTGCCAGCAGTGAAGAATGGGGTAGTTTGAGGGCAGAGACCCAGTACTTC
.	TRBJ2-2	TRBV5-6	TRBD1	CASSLTGVITGELFF	TGTGCCAGCAGCTTGACAGGGGTTATCACCGGGGAGCTGTTTTTT
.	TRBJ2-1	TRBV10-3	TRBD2	CAISDSGRRSYNEQFF	TGTGCCATCAGTGATAGCGGGAGGCGATCCTACAATGAGCAGTTCTTC
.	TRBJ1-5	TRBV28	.	CASRDGRVSNQPQHF	TGTGCCAGCAGGGATGGGAGGGTGAGCAATCAGCCCCAGCATTTT
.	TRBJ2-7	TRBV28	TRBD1	CASSSGQGSPYEQYF	TGTGCCAGCAGTTCCGGACAGGGGTCGCCCTACGAGCAGTACTTC
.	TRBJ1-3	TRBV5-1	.	CASSSGVGAGNTIYF	TGCGCCAGCAGCTCGGGGGTAGGGGCTGGAAACACCATATATTTT
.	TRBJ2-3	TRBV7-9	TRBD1	CASSYGQGGFPDTQYF	TGTGCCAGCAGCTATGGACAGGGCGGGTTCCCAGATACGCAGTATTTT